The T cell receptor (beta chain) described here comes from a study of T-cell memory formation after mild COVID-19. TCRdb re-called the 5' RACE reads with MiXCR, one entry per CDR3 protein. This table has 100,000 to 150,000 distinct CDR3 sequences, about 6% appearing once. The V gene's germline CDR1 is ENHRY and CDR2 SYGVKD. This CDR3 has 10 amino acids. V was shortened by 10 bases and J by 5 bases, with 7 bases between the two germline ends. This TCR was recovered from an adult woman who had mild COVID-19 (a few samples of this study predate the infection). Cell type and time point are not known. The genes are TRBV10-3 and TRBJ2-3, with D tentatively TRBD1 (5 bases). The sequenced material came from PBMCs or a T cell subset sorted from them (not recorded which). In DNA, the CDR3 is TGTGCCACCAGGGAAGATACGCAGTATTTT. Its translation: CATREDTQYF.